This T cell receptor beta chain appears in the sequencing data of a study of vaccination effects on CD4 cells after COVID-19 (dated by TCRdb to the early 2020s). Concerning the study at large: In the ViraFEST assay, PBMC were stimulated with viral peptide pools, and TCR sequencing was then used to find antigen-specific CD4+ T cell clonotypes based on their expansion. Samples were taken from three convalescent patients early (day +14) and late (day +241, +227, +161 respectively) after vaccination. Across the study, the median time from the second dose to post-vaccine sampling was 72 days (range 14 to 241). Some 2 million PBMC per well were cultured in IMDM with approximately 5% human AB serum, 8.5 to 10 IU/ml IL-2 and gentamicin, plus 10 ug/ml peptides. In both COVID-19 convalescent patients and infection-naive vaccine recipients, the study compared SARS-CoV-2 spike-specific CD4+ TCR repertoires from before mRNA vaccination with those from after it. A total of 9 to 11 COVID-19 convalescent patients and a few SARS-CoV-2-naive healthy vaccine recipients were included in the full study. In the study, cultures from other donors were sequenced using the Oncomine TCR Beta short-read assay on an Illumina iSeq 100.

The CDR3 runs 15 amino acids, cysteine and phenylalanine included. CDR3 DNA only is kept here, 45 bases in frame from base 1. V is shortened by 3 bases, J by 10 bases, and the region joining them spans 16 bases. CDR1 is given as SGHAT and CDR2 as FQNNGV, both from the germline V gene. Turning to this clone: There is no known antigen for this receptor. Nothing much larger sits one base from this clone, and base qualities are not available.

Preparation of the library involved the immunoSEQ multiplex PCR assay. DNA from the cultured, isolated CD4+ T cells was subjected to TCR beta CDR3 sequencing. Per the source publication's procedure: Non-productive TCR sequences were discarded, and reads were trimmed to the CDR3 region, with only CDR3s of 7 or more amino acids retained. The MANAFEST web app was used to identify antigen-specific clonotypes by comparing expansion in peptide wells with expansion in reference cultures. For clones to be considered positive, expansion at FDR<0.05 versus reference and all other wells, an odds ratio above 5, and a frequency above 0.1% in two replicate wells were required. Clonotypes significantly expanded in SARS-CoV-2 spike wells and in at least one common cold coronavirus spike condition were defined as cross-reactive. Levenshtein distance calculated with the stringdist R package was used to assess CDR3 similarity, and unrooted trees were constructed with ape in R 3.6.1. The table comes from immuneACCESS by way of TCRdb, which keeps in-frame sequences with V and J called. Part of the clones is missing from these tables; in studies checked, under half for an unresolved V gene and the rest for unknown reasons. That table supplies the V and J calls and clone size; D and trimming were determined from the DNA. This sample holds nearly 50,000 clones; 65% to 75% were observed only once. In total, the top ten clones hold approximately 5.1% of the sample.

After less than 13 days of culture, CD4+ T cells were isolated with the EasySep CD4+ T cell isolation kit. PCR-confirmed SARS-CoV-2 infection had occurred in convalescent patients between March and December 2020, before the Alpha, Beta and Delta variants emerged in the United States. Participants received two doses of either the BNT162b2 or the mRNA-1273 mRNA SARS-CoV-2 vaccine. On days 3 and 7, half of the culture medium was replaced with fresh IL-2-containing medium. Unless otherwise noted, each peptide stimulation condition was cultured in triplicate wells. Using Ficoll-Paque Plus gradient centrifugation, PBMC were separated from whole blood and then either used fresh or cryopreserved at -140C. The QIAamp micro DNA kit was used to extract genomic DNA from the cultured CD4+ T cells. On the study overall, not on this receptor specifically: Among convalescent patients, the spike-reactive repertoire after vaccination was made up mainly of new vaccine-induced clones that were largely distinct from the clones induced by infection. Only a small number of convalescent patients were included, and no early post-infection timepoints were available, which limited the study. Marked clonal contraction was observed in both infection-induced and vaccine-induced clones at late post-vaccination timepoints, consistent with waning T cell responses.

The rearranged chain carries TRBV11-2 and TRBJ1-6, and TRBD1 may be the D gene, going by 5 matching bases. This TCR derives from a human donor who had a prior SARS-CoV-2 infection. The source was CD4+ T cells from PBMCs cultured without peptide, collected after COVID-19 vaccination. The sequenced DNA is TGTGCCAGCAGCTTGGGGGACTTATGGGGCTCACCCCTCCACTTT. Its translation reads: CASSLGDLWGSPLHF.